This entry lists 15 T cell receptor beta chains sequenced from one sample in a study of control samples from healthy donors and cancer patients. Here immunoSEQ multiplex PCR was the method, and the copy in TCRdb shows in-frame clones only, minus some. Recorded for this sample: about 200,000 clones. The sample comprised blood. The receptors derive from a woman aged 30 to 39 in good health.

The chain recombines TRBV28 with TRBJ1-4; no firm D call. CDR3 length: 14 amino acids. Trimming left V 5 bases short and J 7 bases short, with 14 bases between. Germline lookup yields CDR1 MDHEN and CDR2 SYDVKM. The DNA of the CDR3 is TGTGCCAGCAGTGAAACTCGGGTCGGTGAAAAACTGTTTTTT. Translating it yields CASSETRVGEKLFF.

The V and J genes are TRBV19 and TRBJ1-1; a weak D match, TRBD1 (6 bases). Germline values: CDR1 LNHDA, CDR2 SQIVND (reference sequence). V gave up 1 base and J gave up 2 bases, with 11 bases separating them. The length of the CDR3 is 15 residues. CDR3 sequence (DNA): TGTGCCAGTAGTATAGCAGGGGTGGCAAACACTGAAGCTTTCTTT. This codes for CASSIAGVANTEAFF.

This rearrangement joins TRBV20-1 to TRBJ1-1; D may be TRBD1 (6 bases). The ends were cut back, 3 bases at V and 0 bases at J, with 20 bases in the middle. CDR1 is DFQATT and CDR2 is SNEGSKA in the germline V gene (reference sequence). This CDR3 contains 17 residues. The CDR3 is CSASPSRTVLMNTEAFF. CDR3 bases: TGCAGTGCTAGTCCATCAAGGACAGTACTCATGAACACTGAAGCTTTCTTT.

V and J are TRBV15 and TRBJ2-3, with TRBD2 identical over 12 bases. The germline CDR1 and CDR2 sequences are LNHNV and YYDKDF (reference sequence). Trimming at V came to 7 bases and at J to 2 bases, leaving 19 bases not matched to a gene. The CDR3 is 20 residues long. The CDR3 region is CATTLRGLASGGAVTDTQYF. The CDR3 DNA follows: TGTGCCACCACCCTCAGGGGGCTGGCTAGCGGGGGGGCGGTCACAGATACGCAGTATTTT.

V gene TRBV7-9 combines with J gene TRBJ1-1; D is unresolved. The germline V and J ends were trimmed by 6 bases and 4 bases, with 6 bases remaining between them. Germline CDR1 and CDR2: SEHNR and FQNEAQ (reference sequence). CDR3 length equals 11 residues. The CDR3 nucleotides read TGTGCCAGCAGAAGTCGCACTGAAGCTTTCTTT. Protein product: CASRSRTEAFF.

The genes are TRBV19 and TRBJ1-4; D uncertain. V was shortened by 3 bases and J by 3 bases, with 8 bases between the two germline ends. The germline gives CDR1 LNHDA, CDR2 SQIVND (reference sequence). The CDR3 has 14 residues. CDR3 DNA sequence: TGTGCCAGTAGTATCGGAGGCCCTAATGAAAAACTGTTTTTT. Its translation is CASSIGGPNEKLFF.

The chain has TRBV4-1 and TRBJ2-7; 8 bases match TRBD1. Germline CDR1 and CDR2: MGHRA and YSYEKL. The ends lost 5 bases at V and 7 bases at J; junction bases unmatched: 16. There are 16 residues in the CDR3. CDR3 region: CASSTSSGGAGWEQYF. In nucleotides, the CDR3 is TGCGCCAGCAGCACCTCCTCAGGGGGCGCCGGGTGGGAGCAGTACTTC.

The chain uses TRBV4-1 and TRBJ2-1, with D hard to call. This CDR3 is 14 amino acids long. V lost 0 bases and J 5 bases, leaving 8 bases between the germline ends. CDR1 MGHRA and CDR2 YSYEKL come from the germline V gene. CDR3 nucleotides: TGCGCCAGCAGCCAAGAGTTCTTAAACAATGAGCAGTTCTTC. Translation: CASSQEFLNNEQFF.

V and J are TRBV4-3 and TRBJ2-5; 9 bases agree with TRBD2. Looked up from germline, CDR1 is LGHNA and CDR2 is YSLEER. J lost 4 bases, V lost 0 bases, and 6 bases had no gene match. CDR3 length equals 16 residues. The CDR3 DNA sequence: TGCGCCAGCAGCCAAGATCGGCTAGCGGGGCCAGAGACCCAGTACTTC. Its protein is CASSQDRLAGPETQYF.

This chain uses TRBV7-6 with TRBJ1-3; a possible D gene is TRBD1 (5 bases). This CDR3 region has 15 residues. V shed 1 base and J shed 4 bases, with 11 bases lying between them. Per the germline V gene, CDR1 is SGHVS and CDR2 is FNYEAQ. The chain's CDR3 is CASSLGGSAGNTIYF. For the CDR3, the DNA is TGTGCCAGCAGCTTAGGGGGGTCTGCCGGAAACACCATATATTTT.

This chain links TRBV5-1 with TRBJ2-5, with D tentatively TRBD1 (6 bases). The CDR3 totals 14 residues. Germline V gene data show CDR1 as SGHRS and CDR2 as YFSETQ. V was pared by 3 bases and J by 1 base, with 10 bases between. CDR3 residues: CASSYTGSQETQYF. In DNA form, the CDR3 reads TGCGCCAGCAGCTACACAGGGAGCCAAGAGACCCAGTACTTC.

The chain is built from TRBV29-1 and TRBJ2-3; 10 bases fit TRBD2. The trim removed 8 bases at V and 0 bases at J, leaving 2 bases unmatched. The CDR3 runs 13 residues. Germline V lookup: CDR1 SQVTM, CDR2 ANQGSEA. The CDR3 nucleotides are TGCAGCCAGCGGGGGGGTAGCACAGATACGCAGTATTTT. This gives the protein CSQRGGSTDTQYF.

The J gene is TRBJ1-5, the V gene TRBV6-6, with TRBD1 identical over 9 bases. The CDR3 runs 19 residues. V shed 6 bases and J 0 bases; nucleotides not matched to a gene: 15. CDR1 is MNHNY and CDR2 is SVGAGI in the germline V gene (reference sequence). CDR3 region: CASSSGTGTVQYSNQPQHF. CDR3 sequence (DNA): TGTGCCAGCAGCTCCGGGACAGGGACCGTCCAATATAGCAATCAGCCCCAGCATTTT.

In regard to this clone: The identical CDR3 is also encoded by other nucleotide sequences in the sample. CDR3 residues: CASSPETERPQHF. The DNA of the CDR3 is TGTGCCAGCTCACCAGAAACGGAAAGGCCCCAGCATTTT. The chain employs TRBV18 and TRBJ1-5; D gene ambiguous. The length of the CDR3 is 13 residues. Germline V gives CDR1 KGHSH, CDR2 LQKENI. The germline V and J ends were trimmed by 2 bases and 9 bases, with 11 bases remaining between them.

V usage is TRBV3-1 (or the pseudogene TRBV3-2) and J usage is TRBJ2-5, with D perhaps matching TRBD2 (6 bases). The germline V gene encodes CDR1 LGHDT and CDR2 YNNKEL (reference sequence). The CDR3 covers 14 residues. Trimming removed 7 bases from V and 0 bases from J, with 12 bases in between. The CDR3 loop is CASTRRGNQETQYF. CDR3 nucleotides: TGTGCCAGCACCAGGAGGGGAAACCAAGAGACCCAGTACTTC.